This T cell receptor beta chain was observed in a study of human T cells and chemical hapten exposure (dated by TCRdb to the early 2020s). In the study overall: For sensitization, 2% DPC in acetone was applied to a 2 cm by 2 cm area of upper inner arm skin. This study followed changes in the peripheral blood TCR repertoire in vivo during primary and secondary sensitization of alopecia patients to the hapten diphenylcyclopropenone (DPC). Blood samples were taken from patients before sensitization (week 0) and at 2, 6 and about 24 weeks after DPC sensitization. Libraries were combined into a pool for sequencing, and differences in TCR yield between samples came mainly from small differences in library volumes within the pool. Patch testing was done on the upper back using Finn chambers containing 0.01% DPC, and results were scored after 6 days according to International Contact Dermatitis Research Group standards. Around 30 alopecia patients provided blood for TCR sequencing at one to four time points (pre-sensitization, 2, 6 and 24 weeks). Throughout the roughly 23-week study period, patients were also given weekly therapeutic DPC doses on the scalp. Alopecia areata with under or over 50% scalp involvement, alopecia totalis and alopecia universalis were represented in the patient cohort, which was mostly female.

Library creation used RACE. Sequencing was carried out with a NextSeq 500. During library preparation, unique molecular identifiers were attached to individual cDNA molecules so that TCRs could be counted in a quantitative, reproducible way. For every blood RNA sample, sequencing covered both the TCR alpha and TCR beta chains. The paper's data handling went like this. A median of around 100,000 TCRs per sample was observed, with a range of roughly 23,224 to 700,000. V, J and CDR3 annotation of the TCR reads was carried out using the Decombinator software suite. For PS versus PT1 abundance plots, all samples were subsampled to the same number of TCRs (28,000). TCRs were defined as expanded if absent before sensitization and observed at least eight times at the 2-week time point. In TCRdb, the public reads were trimmed at Q25 with fastp and aligned with MiXCR, with productive beta chains retained. Rows matching on CDR3 protein sequence are summarized as one entry with the most common DNA and genes. In this record, the V and J calls reflect TCRdb's handling and not the investigators' own analysis. The sample yields 250,000 or so distinct CDR3 sequences; about 7.7% were counted once. The ten largest make up 1.2% of the sample.

This clonotype was detected a few times. This receptor's antigen is unknown. No quality values exist for individual bases; no much larger clone is one base distant. The label giving this sample's time point can be read as: pre-sensitization, week 0. The treatment or condition label for this specimen denotes: therapeutic diphenylcyclopropenone sensitization with weekly scalp DPC. At every patch-test visit, the blood draw took place before the patch test was put on. Eligible patients were aged 18 to 70, diagnosed with alopecia, deemed suitable for DPC therapy, and excluded if pregnant. Total RNA was extracted from unfractionated whole blood that had been collected in Tempus Blood RNA tubes. Findings and caveats that apply to the study as a whole: Alopecia, a presumed autoimmune disease, was present in all patients, so the immune response of the patients might differ from that of healthy individuals. Significantly more large CDR3 similarity clusters were formed by expanded TCRs than by pre-sensitization or healthy control sets, consistent with antigen-driven responses. Repeated subsampling changed both the strength of the expansion versus patch-test correlation and the threshold at which the correlation became significant. No change with DPC sensitization was found in the number of TCRs above 1 in 1000 frequency, and no evidence of global repertoire structure alterations was found. Patch test score was positively correlated with the number of PT1 expanded TCRs, with significance at thresholds 8, 16 and 32 but not at 4.

This TCR was sampled from a man aged 18 to 29 with alopecia areata. Some clones in this sample may be carry-over from other donors' samples. Material: whole blood, obtained in connection with sensitization to the hapten diphenylcyclopropenone (DPC).

Here the CDR3 is given as CASIQTGLLSGANVLTF. Read as DNA, the sequence is TGTGCCAGCATCCAGACAGGGCTTCTTTCTGGGGCCAACGTCCTGACTTTC. The rearranged chain carries TRBV12-3 or TRBV12-4 and TRBJ2-6; TRBD1 aligns with 7 central bases. V has 7 bases trimmed and J has 1 base trimmed; junction bases matching no gene number 10. Inclusive of the bounding cysteine and phenylalanine, the CDR3 is 17 residues long. Only CDR3 DNA remains: 51 bases, in frame from the first base.